This TCR beta chain derives from a study of shared clonotypes between healthy human individuals (dated by TCRdb to 2018 to 2021). Some background on the complete study: The cohort comprised two women and a few men aged 18 to 49 years. For each donor, CD4 naive and CD4 memory were each given three plates, CD8 naive was given two plates, and CD8 memory was given one plate. To estimate repertoire size and how much clonotype sharing occurs between individuals, the study deeply sequenced the blood TCR repertoires of several healthy adults. Libraries were prepared and TCR repertoires were sequenced by different laboratories using diverse techniques, in order to increase sequencing depth and limit assay-specific biases. Per donor, leukapheresis produced somewhere between about 0.8 and 9 billion PBMCs. Paper-wide results and their limitations: Pairwise subsampling indicated that sequencing depth was expected to affect the degree of clonotype sharing among donors. Because the study included a small number of donors, the genetic and exposure-history diversity represented was limited. Sharing across several donors was observed for approximately 5% of naive CD4, 3.5% of naive CD8, 2% to 2.5% of memory CD4, and about 0.4% of memory CD8 clonotypes. Incomplete sequencing was indicated by rarefaction of sorted-subset datasets, despite the large sequencing depth. Sampling was limited to blood, and TCR repertoires in tissue likely differ from TCR repertoires in blood. Naive subsets generally had larger estimated clonotype richness than memory subsets did. Higher generation probabilities were observed for clonotypes shared by all four sorted-subset donors than for non-shared clonotypes.

About this clone itself: There is no known antigen for this receptor. No quality values exist for individual bases; no much larger clone is one base distant.

TCR CDR3 regions were amplified from genomic DNA by multiplex PCR using the deep immunoSEQ assay. Extracted genomic DNA from each cell subset was spread evenly across all wells of several immunoSEQ 96-well plates, with each plate serving as a replicate. For sorted subsets, roughly 0.2 ug genomic DNA, equal to some 30,000 T cell genomes, was loaded into each replicate PCR. The purified libraries were quantified using a Qubit 3.0 fluorometer, sized with a Bioanalyzer 2100, and then quantified again using the KAPA Library Quantification kit. Every immunoSEQ 96-well plate was sequenced on a separate single-read 150-cycle Illumina NextSeq 550 flow cell. On the study's bioinformatics: The immunoSEQ output contained only junctional sequences without quality scores, so filtering could not match that applied to full-length reads. Sequences were annotated with PyIR, a Python wrapper for IgBLAST v1.9, and V/J genes and CDR3 were assigned using IMGT germline references. Reads were removed for weak V/J assignments (E-value above 1e-6), missing CDR3, stop codons, out-of-frame junctions, or ambiguous translated residues. V3J clonotypes were defined by identical inferred V gene, J gene, and CDR3 amino acid sequence. To compute the percentage overlap between repertoires, the number of shared unique clonotypes was divided by the size of the smaller repertoire. Repertoire richness was assessed with RTK rarefaction, the Chao1 estimator, and Recon v2.1 estimates of unobserved clonotypes. Generation probabilities for all TCRbeta clonotypes obtained by the gDNA method from a handful of donors were computed using OLGA. What TCRdb holds here is the immuneACCESS table cut down to in-frame rearrangements. Part of the clones is not present; checked against another copy, under half of the missing clones reflect an unresolved V gene, and the others are unexplained. V, J and clone size derive from that table, while D and trimming were established from the DNA sequence. The sample table shows roughly 2.1 million clones, and roughly 91% are seen once. Under 2% of the sample rests with the top ten.

The CDR3 runs 14 residues from the cysteine to the phenylalanine. Only CDR3 DNA remains: 42 bases, in frame from the first base. Relative to germline, V is missing 2 bases and J is missing 7 bases, with 6 bases of the junction outside any gene match. According to the germline V gene (reference sequence), CDR1 reads MNHEY and CDR2 reads SMNVEV. For the CD8 naive samples, CD45RO-negative cells were positively selected for CCR7, yielding a CD45RA+CCR7+ population from which TemRA cells were excluded. Healthy HIV-negative adults with no recently reported acute infections or vaccinations were included as donors. All donors were Caucasian adults living in Nashville, Tennessee, USA. After blood collection by leukapheresis, PBMCs were isolated using Ficoll-Histopaque density gradient centrifugation and then cryopreserved in the vapor phase of liquid nitrogen. Purity and quantity of every magnetically sorted T cell population were checked by analytical flow cytometry. Genomic DNA was isolated from every sorted fraction and measured by UV absorbance on a Nanodrop 2000c.

This TCR derives from a man between 18 and 29 years old in good health. Some clones in this sample may be carry-over from other donors' samples. Recombination linked TRBV27 to TRBJ2-7, and 9 junctional nucleotides match TRBD1. Sequencing was done on a sample of naive CD8+ T cells from PBMCs. Sample cell subset or site, as interpreted from the label and publication: CD45RA+CCR7+. The nucleotide sequence reads TGTGCCAGCAGTTTAGCGGGACAGGGATTGGAGCAGTACTTC. The encoded protein is CASSLAGQGLEQYF.